The clone carrying this T cell receptor beta chain was counted many times. Its antigen remains unknown. Stable disease denoted Graves' hyperthyroidism without ophthalmopathy progression within 18 months. Uncontrolled infections, other autoimmune diseases, pregnancy or lactation led to exclusion of patients. For the diagnoses, clinical symptoms, serum thyroxine and TRAb, thyroid ultrasound and orbital computed tomography were used. The TCR beta CDR3 regions underwent amplification using RNA transcripts as the source. The HTBI set primed first-round TCR CDR3 RT-PCR. MiXCR was run by TCRdb on the multiplex PCR reads, yielding one entry per CDR3 protein. The sample yields about 540,000 distinct CDR3 sequences, 40% to 55% seen once. This entry belongs to a study of T cells in Graves' hyperthyroidism and ophthalmopathy. Notes on the study in general: The authors' 13 V-J model separated ophthalmopathy from stable hyperthyroidism.

CDR3 length: 13 amino acids. Trimming left V 4 bases short and J 5 bases short, with 11 bases between. Sequenced: peripheral blood or thyroid tissue (not recorded which). The J gene is TRBJ2-5, the V gene TRBV12-3 or TRBV12-4; unclear D gene. The source of this sequence is a woman under 30 with Graves' hyperthyroidism. In DNA form, the CDR3 reads TGTGCCAGCAGTTCGCGCGGCCGGGAGACCCAGTACTTC. Translated, it gives CASSSRGRETQYF.